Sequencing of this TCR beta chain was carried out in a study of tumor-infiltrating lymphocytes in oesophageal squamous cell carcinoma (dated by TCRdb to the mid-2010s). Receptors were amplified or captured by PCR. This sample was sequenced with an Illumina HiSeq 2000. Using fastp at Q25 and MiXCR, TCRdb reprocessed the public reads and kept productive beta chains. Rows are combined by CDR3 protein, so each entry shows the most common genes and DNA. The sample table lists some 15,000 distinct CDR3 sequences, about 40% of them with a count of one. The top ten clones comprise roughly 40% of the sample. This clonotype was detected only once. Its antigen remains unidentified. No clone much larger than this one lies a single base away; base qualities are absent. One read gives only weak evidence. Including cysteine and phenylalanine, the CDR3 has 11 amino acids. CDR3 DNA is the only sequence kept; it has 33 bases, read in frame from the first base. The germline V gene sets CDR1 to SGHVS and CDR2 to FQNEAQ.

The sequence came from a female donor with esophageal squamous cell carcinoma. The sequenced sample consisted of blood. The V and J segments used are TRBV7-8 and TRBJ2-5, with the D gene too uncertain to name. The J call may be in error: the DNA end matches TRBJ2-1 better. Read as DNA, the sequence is TGTGCCAGCAGCTCGAACAATGAGCAGTTCTTC. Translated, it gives CASSSNNEQFF.